This entry lists 9 T cell receptor beta chains sequenced from one sample in a study of T cells in Graves' hyperthyroidism and ophthalmopathy. Template material for amplifying TCR beta CDR3 regions consisted of RNA transcripts. With the HTBI primer set, the TCR CDR3 went through a first round of RT-PCR. TCRdb re-derived calls from the multiplex PCR reads in MiXCR, one entry per CDR3 protein. The sample has 750,000 to 950,000 distinct CDR3 sequences; about 38% are singletons. Sample: blood. Receptor source: a man between 18 and 29 years old with Graves' hyperthyroidism.

J is TRBJ1-5 and V is TRBV12-3 or TRBV12-4; D possibly corresponds to TRBD1 (5 bases). This CDR3 is built from 15 residues. V was cut by 2 bases and J by 6 bases, with 14 bases left in between. CDR3 protein: CASSLRQGGGQPQHF. CDR3 sequence (DNA): TGTGCCAGCAGTTTACGCCAGGGAGGCGGTCAGCCCCAGCATTTT.

The chain employs TRBV12-3 or TRBV12-4 and TRBJ1-1; TRBD1 agrees at 7 bases. The trim removed 6 bases at V and 6 bases at J, leaving 10 bases unmatched. This CDR3 contains 14 residues. This CDR3 reads CASSQTGAHPEAFF. DNA of the CDR3: TGTGCCAGCAGCCAAACAGGGGCGCACCCTGAAGCTTTCTTT.

This clonotype was observed once. V usage is TRBV6-1 and J usage is TRBJ2-7; 8 positions agree with TRBD1. This CDR3 comprises 14 residues. The V gene's germline CDR1 is MNHNS and CDR2 SASEGT. V lost 6 bases to trimming and J lost 2 bases; unmatched junction nucleotides: 6. The CDR3 nucleotides are TGTGCCAGCAGACCCTCGGGACAGGCCTACGAGCAGTACTTC. Encoded protein: CASRPSGQAYEQYF.

This clonotype was seen at least ten times. The chain uses TRBV19 and TRBJ1-1; D call uncertain. Germline values: CDR1 LNHDA, CDR2 SQIVND (reference sequence). This CDR3 has 14 residues. Trimming stripped 5 bases from V and 3 bases from J, with 13 bases between. CDR3 nucleotide sequence: TGTGCCAGTAGTCCAGCCGAATGGGACACTGAAGCTTTCTTT. Protein: CASSPAEWDTEAFF.

The chain links TRBV19 to TRBJ1-6; tentatively, D is TRBD1 (6 bases). This CDR3 is 17 amino acids long. The germline gives CDR1 LNHDA, CDR2 SQIVND (reference sequence). The germline V and J ends were trimmed by 8 bases and 7 bases, with 24 bases remaining between them. This CDR3 reads CASATGTSYGLNSPLHF. CDR3 coding DNA: TGTGCCAGTGCAACAGGGACTTCTTATGGATTGAATTCACCCCTCCACTTT.

This clonotype was observed at least ten times. This chain links TRBV7-2 with TRBJ2-2, with TRBD2 identical over 9 bases. The CDR3 extends over 15 amino acids. Germline trimming cut 6 bases from V and 1 base from J; bases unmatched to any gene: 3. From germline, CDR1 is SGHTA and CDR2 FQGNSA. The CDR3 region is CASRQTSGNTGELFF. The CDR3 coding sequence is TGTGCCAGCAGGCAGACTAGCGGGAACACCGGGGAGCTGTTTTTT.

The sample holds many counts of this clonotype. The rearrangement joins TRBV2 to TRBJ1-6; a weak D match, TRBD1 (5 bases). The CDR3 runs to 14 residues. V lost 8 bases and J 7 bases, leaving 15 bases between the germline ends. The germline V gene has CDR1 SNHLY and CDR2 FYNNEI. The CDR3 nucleotides are TGTGCCAGCTCCGAGGCAGGGTTGAATTCACCCCTCCACTTT. This sequence encodes CASSEAGLNSPLHF.

J is TRBJ2-5 and V is TRBV5-6; TRBD2 might be the D (5 bases). The CDR3 runs to 14 residues. Germline loops: CDR1 SGHDT, CDR2 YYEEEE. Trimming took off 4 bases at V and 2 bases at J, with 12 bases between the two ends. The CDR3 reads CASSLTLVQETQYF. CDR3 DNA: TGTGCCAGCAGCCTCACACTAGTTCAAGAGACCCAGTACTTC.

In regard to this clonotype: This may arise from a read error, as a much more abundant clone is one base away. The V and J genes are TRBV9 and TRBJ2-7; the match to TRBD2 covers 8 bases. The length of the CDR3 is 14 residues. V gave up 7 bases and J gave up 5 bases; unmatched junction bases: 11. Germline V gives CDR1 SGDLS, CDR2 YYNGEE. This chain's CDR3 is CASGLTSVPHEQYF. The CDR3, as DNA: TGTGCCAGCGGCTTGACTAGCGTCCCCCACGAGCAGTACTTC.